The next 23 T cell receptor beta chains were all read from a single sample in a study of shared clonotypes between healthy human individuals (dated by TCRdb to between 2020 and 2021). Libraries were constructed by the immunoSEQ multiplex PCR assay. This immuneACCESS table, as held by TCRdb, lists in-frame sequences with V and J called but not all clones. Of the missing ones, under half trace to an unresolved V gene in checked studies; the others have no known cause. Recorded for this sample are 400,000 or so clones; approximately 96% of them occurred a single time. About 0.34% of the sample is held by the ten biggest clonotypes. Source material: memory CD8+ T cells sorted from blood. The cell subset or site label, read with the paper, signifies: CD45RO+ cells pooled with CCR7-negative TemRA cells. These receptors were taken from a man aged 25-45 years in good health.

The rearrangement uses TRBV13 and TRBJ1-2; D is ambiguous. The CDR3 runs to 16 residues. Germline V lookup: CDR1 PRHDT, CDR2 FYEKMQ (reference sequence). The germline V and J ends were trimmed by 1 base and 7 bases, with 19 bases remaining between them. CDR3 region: CASSLVAPKGSSGYTF. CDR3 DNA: TGTGCCAGCAGCTTAGTAGCCCCAAAGGGTTCCTCTGGCTACACCTTC. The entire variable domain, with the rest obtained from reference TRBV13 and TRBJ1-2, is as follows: AAGVIQSPRHLIKEKRETATLKCYPIPRHDTVYWYQQGPGQDPQFLISFYEKMQSDKGSIPDRFSAQQFSDYHSELNMSSLELGDSALYFCASSLVAPKGSSGYTFGSGTRLTVV.

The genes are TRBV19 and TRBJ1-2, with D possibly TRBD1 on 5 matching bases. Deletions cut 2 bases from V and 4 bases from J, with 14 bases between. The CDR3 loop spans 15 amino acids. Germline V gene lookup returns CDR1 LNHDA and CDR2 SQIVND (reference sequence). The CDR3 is CASSIRRQPSYGYTF. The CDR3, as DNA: TGTGCCAGTAGTATACGGCGACAGCCCTCCTATGGCTACACCTTC. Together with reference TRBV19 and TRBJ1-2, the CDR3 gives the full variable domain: DGGITQSPKYLFRKEGQNVTLSCEQNLNHDAMYWYRQDPGQGLRLIYYSQIVNDFQKGDIAEGYSVSREKKESFPLTVTSAQKNPTAFYLCASSIRRQPSYGYTFGSGTRLTVV.

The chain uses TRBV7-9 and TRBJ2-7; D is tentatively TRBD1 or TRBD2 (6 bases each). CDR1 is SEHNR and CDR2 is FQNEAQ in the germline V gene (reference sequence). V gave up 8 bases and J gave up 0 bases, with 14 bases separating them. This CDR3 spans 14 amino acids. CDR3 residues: CASCQGTDSYEQYF. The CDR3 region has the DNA TGTGCCAGCTGCCAGGGGACTGACTCCTACGAGCAGTACTTC.

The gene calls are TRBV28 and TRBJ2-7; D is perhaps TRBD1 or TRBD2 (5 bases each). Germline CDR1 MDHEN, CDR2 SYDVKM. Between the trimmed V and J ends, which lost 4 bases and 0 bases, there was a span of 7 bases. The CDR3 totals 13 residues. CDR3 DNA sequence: TGTGCCAGCAGTTACGGGACCTCCTACGAGCAGTACTTC. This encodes CASSYGTSYEQYF.

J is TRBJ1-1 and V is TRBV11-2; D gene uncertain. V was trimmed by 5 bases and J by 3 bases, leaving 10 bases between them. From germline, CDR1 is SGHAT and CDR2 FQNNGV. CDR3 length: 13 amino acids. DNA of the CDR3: TGTGCCAGCAGCAAACAAGCTTACACTGAAGCTTTCTTT. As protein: CASSKQAYTEAFF.

DNA for the CDR3: TGTGCCAGCAGTCGACTGATAACTAGCGGGGCCCTGAATGAGCAGTTCTTC. This encodes CASSRLITSGALNEQFF. The V gene is TRBV2, the J gene TRBJ2-1; the match to TRBD2 covers 10 bases. Germline-derived CDR1 and CDR2 are SNHLY and FYNNEI. Trimming removed 5 bases from V and 7 bases from J; junction bases left unmatched: 14. The CDR3 is made up of 17 amino acids.

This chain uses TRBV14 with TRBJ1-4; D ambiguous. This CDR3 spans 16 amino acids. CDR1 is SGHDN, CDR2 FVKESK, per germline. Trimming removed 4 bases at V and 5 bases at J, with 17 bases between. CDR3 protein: CASSPTLAGVNEKLFF. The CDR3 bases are TGTGCCAGCAGCCCGACCCTTGCCGGGGTGAATGAAAAACTGTTTTTT.

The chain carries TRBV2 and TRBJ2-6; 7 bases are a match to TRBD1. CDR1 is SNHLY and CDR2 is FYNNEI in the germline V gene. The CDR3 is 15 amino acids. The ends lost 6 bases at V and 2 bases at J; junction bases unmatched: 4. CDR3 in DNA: TGTGCCAGCAGACCCGACAGGGCTGGGGCCAACGTCCTGACTTTC. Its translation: CASRPDRAGANVLTF.

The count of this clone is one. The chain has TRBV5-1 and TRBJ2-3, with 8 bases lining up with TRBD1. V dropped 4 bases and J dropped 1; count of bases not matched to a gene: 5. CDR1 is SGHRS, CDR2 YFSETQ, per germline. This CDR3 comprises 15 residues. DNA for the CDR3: TGCGCCAGCAGCGAGGACAGGGCTCGCACAGATACGCAGTATTTT. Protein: CASSEDRARTDTQYF.

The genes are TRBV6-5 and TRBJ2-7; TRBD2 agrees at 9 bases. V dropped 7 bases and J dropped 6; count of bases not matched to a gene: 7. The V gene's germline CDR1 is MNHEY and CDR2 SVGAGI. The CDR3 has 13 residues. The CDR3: CASKQAGGGEQYF. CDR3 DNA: TGTGCCAGCAAACAAGCGGGAGGAGGCGAGCAGTACTTC.

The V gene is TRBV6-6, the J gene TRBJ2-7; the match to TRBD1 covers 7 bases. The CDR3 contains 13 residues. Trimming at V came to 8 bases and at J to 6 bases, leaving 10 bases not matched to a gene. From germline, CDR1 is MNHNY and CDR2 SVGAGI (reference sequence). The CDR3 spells CASENRGLGEQYF. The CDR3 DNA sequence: TGTGCCAGCGAAAACAGGGGCTTAGGCGAGCAGTACTTC.

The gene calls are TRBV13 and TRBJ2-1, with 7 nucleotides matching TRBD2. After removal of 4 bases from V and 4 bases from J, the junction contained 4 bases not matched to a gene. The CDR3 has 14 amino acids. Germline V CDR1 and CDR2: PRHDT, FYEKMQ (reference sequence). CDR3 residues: CASSWEGGYNEQFF. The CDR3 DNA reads TGTGCCAGCAGCTGGGAGGGAGGGTACAATGAGCAGTTCTTC.

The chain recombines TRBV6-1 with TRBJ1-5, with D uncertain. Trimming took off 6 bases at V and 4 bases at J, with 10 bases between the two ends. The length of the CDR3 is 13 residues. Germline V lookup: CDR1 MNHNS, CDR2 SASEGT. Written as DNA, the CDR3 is TGTGCCAGCAGCCCCAGCCTTAATCAGCCCCAGCATTTT. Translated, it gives CASSPSLNQPQHF.

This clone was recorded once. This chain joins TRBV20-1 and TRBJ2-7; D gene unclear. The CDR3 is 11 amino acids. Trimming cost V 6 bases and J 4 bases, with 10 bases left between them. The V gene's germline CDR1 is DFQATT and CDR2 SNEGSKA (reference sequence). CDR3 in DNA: TGCAGTGCCAACTCCAATTACGAGCAGTACTTC. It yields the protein CSANSNYEQYF.

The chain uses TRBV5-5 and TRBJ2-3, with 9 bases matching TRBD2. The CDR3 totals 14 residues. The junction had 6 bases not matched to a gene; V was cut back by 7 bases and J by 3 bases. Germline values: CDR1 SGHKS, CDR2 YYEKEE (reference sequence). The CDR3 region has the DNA TGTGCCAGCGGATGGGCGGGAGGGACAGATACGCAGTATTTT. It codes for CASGWAGGTDTQYF. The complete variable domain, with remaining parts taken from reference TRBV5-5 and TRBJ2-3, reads DAGVTQSPTHLIKTRGQQVTLRCSPISGHKSVSWYQQVLGQGPQFIFQYYEKEERGRGNFPDRFSARQFPNYSSELNVNALLLGDSALYLCASGWAGGTDTQYFGPGTRLTVL.

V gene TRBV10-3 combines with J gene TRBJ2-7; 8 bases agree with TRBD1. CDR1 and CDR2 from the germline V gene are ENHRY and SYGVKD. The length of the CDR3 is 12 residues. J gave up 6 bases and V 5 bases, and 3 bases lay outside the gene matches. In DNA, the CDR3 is TGTGCCATCAGTTCAACAGGGGGCGAGCAGTACTTC. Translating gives CAISSTGGEQYF.

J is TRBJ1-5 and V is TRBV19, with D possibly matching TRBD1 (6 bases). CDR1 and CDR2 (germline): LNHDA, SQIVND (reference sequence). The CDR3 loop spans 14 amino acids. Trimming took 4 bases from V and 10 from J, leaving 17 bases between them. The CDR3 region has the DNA TGTGCCAGTAGTAAACAGGGCCCACAAAGACCCCAGCATTTT. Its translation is CASSKQGPQRPQHF.

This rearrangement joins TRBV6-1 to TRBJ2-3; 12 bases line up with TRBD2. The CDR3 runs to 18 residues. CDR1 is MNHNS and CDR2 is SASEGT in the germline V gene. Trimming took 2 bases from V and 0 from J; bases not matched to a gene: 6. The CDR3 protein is CASSELAGGPGSTDTQYF. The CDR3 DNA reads TGTGCCAGCAGTGAACTAGCGGGAGGGCCCGGTAGCACAGATACGCAGTATTTT.

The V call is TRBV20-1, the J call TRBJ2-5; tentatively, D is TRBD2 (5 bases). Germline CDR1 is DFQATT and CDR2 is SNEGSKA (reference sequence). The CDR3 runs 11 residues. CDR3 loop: CSPGVPETQYF. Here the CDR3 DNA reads TGCAGCCCCGGGGTCCCAGAGACCCAGTACTTC.

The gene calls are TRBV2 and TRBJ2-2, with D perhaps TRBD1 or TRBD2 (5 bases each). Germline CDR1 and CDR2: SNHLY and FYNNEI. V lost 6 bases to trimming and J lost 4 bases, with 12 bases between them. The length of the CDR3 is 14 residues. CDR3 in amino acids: CASRLFGATGELFF. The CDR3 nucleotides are TGTGCCAGCAGGCTCTTCGGGGCCACCGGGGAGCTGTTTTTT.

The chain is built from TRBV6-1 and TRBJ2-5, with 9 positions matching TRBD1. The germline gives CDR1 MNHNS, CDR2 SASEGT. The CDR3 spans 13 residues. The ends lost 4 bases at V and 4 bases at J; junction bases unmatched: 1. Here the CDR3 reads CASSADRGETQYF. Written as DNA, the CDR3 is TGTGCCAGCAGTGCGGACAGGGGAGAGACCCAGTACTTC.

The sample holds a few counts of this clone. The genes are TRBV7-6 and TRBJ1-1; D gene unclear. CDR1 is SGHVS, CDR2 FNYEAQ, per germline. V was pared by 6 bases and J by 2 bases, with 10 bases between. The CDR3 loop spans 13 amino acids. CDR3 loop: CASRLGGNTEAFF. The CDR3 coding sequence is TGTGCCAGCAGGTTGGGAGGTAACACTGAAGCTTTCTTT.

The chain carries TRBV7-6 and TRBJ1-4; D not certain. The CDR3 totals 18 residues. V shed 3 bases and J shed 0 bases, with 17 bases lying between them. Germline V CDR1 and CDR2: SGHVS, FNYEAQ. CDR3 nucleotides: TGTGCCAGCAGCTTTAGGTCCGGGCCGCGGGCAACTAATGAAAAACTGTTTTTT. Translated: CASSFRSGPRATNEKLFF.